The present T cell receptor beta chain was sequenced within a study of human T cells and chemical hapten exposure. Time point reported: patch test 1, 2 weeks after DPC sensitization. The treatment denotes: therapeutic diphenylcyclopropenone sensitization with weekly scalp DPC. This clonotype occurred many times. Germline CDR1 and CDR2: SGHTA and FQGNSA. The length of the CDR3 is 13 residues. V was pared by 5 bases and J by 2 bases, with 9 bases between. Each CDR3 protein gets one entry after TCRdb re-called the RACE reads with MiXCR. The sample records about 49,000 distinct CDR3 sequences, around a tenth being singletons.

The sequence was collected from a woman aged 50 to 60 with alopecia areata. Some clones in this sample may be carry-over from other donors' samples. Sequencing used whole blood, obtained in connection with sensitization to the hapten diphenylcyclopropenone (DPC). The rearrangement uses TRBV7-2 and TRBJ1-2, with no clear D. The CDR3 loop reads CASSRMNNYGYTF. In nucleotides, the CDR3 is TGTGCCAGCAGCCGGATGAACAACTATGGCTACACCTTC.